These T cell receptor gamma chains were read from a single sample in a study of Vδ1+ human thymocytes. TCRdb re-analyzed the multiplex PCR reads via CATT. The data hold approximately 40,000 gamma-chain clones, with 20% to 25% observed a single time. Sample: Vdelta1+ gamma-delta thymocytes from the thymus. These receptors came from a girl less than two years old who had congenital heart surgery. CDR3s include the opening cysteine and the closing phenylalanine or tryptophan. Fields, in order: V gene, J gene, clone size, CDR3 DNA, CDR3 protein. Not every row has a clone size; where given, it reads once, few, many or a size class.

TRGV3,TRGJ1/TRGJ2,few,TGTGCCACCTGGGACAAGAGAGGAAGGAAACTCTTT,CATWDKRGRKLF
TRGV4,TRGJ1/TRGJ2,-,TGTGCCACCTGGGACGGGGGCCGGAAACTCTTT,CATWDGGRKLF
TRGV2,TRGJ1/TRGJ2,-,TGTGCCACCTGGGACCGCAATTATAAGAAACTCTTT,CATWDRNYKKLF
TRGV3,TRGJP1,-,TGTGCCACCTGGGACAGGCGGGGCAATACCACTGGTTGGTTCAAGATATTT,CATWDRRGNTTGWFKIF
TRGV4,TRGJ1/TRGJ2,-,TGTGCCACCTGGGATGGGCTTATCAATTATAAGAAACTCTTT,CATWDGLINYKKLF
TRGV8,TRGJP1,-,TGTGCCACCTGGGCGCCTCCGTGGGCCACTGGTTGGTTCAAGATATTT,CATWAPPWATGWFKIF
TRGV3,TRGJP2,few,TGTGCCACCTGGGACAGGCGTCTTATTAGTGATTGGATCAAGACGTTT,CATWDRRLISDWIKTF
TRGV9,TRGJ1/TRGJ2,-,TGTGCCTTGTGGGAGATCGGGAGGTATTATAAGAAACTCTTT,CALWEIGRYYKKLF
TRGV3,TRGJP2,-,TGTGCCACCTGGGACAGGATACTAGAAAGTAGTGATTGGATCAAGACGTTT,CATWDRILESSDWIKTF
TRGV9,TRGJ1/TRGJ2,medium-sized,TGTGCCTTGTGGGAGGCCCCGAATTATTATAAGAAACTCTTT,CALWEAPNYYKKLF
TRGV8,TRGJ1/TRGJ2,-,TGTGCCACCTGGGATGAGGCTGAGAAACTCTTT,CATWDEAEKLF
TRGV8,TRGJ1/TRGJ2,-,TGTGCCACCTGGGCCCATCTTTATTATAAGAAACTCTTT,CATWAHLYYKKLF
TRGV2,TRGJ1/TRGJ2,-,TGTGCCACCTGGGACGATCGGGTGGCTTATTATAAGAAACTCTTT,CATWDDRVAYYKKLF
TRGV2,TRGJ1/TRGJ2,-,TGTGCCACCTGGGATCCGGTCGCTTTTGGCTATAAGAAACTCTTT,CATWDPVAFGYKKLF